Each of the 14 T cell receptor beta chains below was sequenced from the same sample in a study of cytomegalovirus exposure and HLA in healthy donors (dated by TCRdb to about 2017). The receptor library was made with the immunoSEQ multiplex PCR assay. In TCRdb, the immuneACCESS table is reduced to in-frame sequences with V and J assigned. These tables do not hold every clone; where another copy was compared, an unresolved V gene accounts for under half, and the others remain unexplained. The sample has 150,000 to 200,000 clones on record, around nine tenths of them singletons. Jointly, the top ten make up about 1.5% of the sample. What was sequenced was PBMCs. The receptors stem from a woman aged 25 to 39 in good health and CMV-seronegative.

The rearrangement uses TRBV7-6 and TRBJ1-1, with D unresolved. Germline CDR1 is SGHVS and CDR2 is FNYEAQ. The V and J ends lost 2 bases and 4 bases respectively, with 8 bases between them. CDR3 length: 13 amino acids. CDR3 amino acids: CASSLTRGTEAFF. The DNA for the CDR3 is TGTGCCAGCAGCTTAACACGAGGCACTGAAGCTTTCTTT.

This clone has only one observation. The chain combines TRBV27 with TRBJ1-1, with D perhaps TRBD1 (6 bases). This CDR3 comprises 14 residues. CDR1 and CDR2 (germline): MNHEY, SMNVEV (reference sequence). V was pared by 4 bases and J by 7 bases, with 16 bases between. In DNA, the CDR3 is TGTGCCAGCAGTTATGGTACAGGGATAGTTGAAGCTTTCTTT. Protein: CASSYGTGIVEAFF.

The chain combines TRBV18 with TRBJ2-7, with D possibly being TRBD1 (8 bases). Germline V gene lookup returns CDR1 KGHSH and CDR2 LQKENI. The V end lost 4 bases, the J end lost 2 bases, and 12 bases lay between the germline ends. This CDR3 has 14 residues. The CDR3 spells CASSREGQAYEQYF. The CDR3, as DNA: TGTGCCAGCTCACGGGAGGGACAGGCCTACGAGCAGTACTTC.

The chain is built from TRBV25-1 and TRBJ2-1, with 10 bases matching TRBD2. Germline trimming cut 6 bases from V and 4 bases from J; bases unmatched to any gene: 6. The CDR3 is 15 residues long. In germline, CDR1 is MGHDK, CDR2 SYGVNS. The CDR3 spells CASRRAGGKYNEQFF. The CDR3 DNA follows: TGTGCCAGCAGACGAGCGGGGGGGAAATACAATGAGCAGTTCTTC.

CDR3 coding DNA: TGTGCCAGCTCGCCAGTCAATGAGCAGTTCTTC. It translates to CASSPVNEQFF. The chain recombines TRBV6-1 with TRBJ2-1, with D hard to call. In germline, CDR1 is MNHNS, CDR2 SASEGT. The CDR3 spans 11 residues. Trimming removed 8 bases at V and 6 bases at J, with 8 bases between.

The rearrangement joins TRBV2 to TRBJ2-3; possible D gene TRBD2, 5 bases. The V and J ends lost 8 bases and 5 bases respectively, with 8 bases between them. CDR3 length: 11 amino acids. The germline CDR1 and CDR2 sequences are SNHLY and FYNNEI. The CDR3 coding sequence is TGTGCCAGCGGAGAGGGAGATACGCAGTATTTT. Translating gives CASGEGDTQYF.

This clone appeared a single time. The rearrangement uses TRBV9 and TRBJ2-3, with TRBD2 matching 8 bases. Germline V gene lookup returns CDR1 SGDLS and CDR2 YYNGEE. The J segment lost 0 bases and the V segment lost 0 bases, leaving 3 bases of the junction unmatched. The CDR3 loop spans 16 amino acids. The CDR3 DNA is TGTGCCAGCAGCGTAGATCGGGGGGGAAGCACAGATACGCAGTATTTT. It encodes CASSVDRGGSTDTQYF.

The chain is built from TRBV6-5 and TRBJ2-1; D not resolved. Looked up from germline, CDR1 is MNHEY and CDR2 is SVGAGI. V was cut by 6 bases and J by 5 bases, with 11 bases left in between. The CDR3 consists of 13 residues. CDR3 residues: CASSLKRHNEQFF. The CDR3 region has the DNA TGTGCCAGCAGCCTTAAGCGCCACAATGAGCAGTTCTTC.

This chain links TRBV4-1 with TRBJ1-6; D unresolved. The CDR3 runs 17 residues. V was clipped by 3 bases and J by 6 bases, with 18 bases between them. Germline V lookup: CDR1 MGHRA, CDR2 YSYEKL. CDR3 DNA sequence: TGCGCCAGCAGCCACCCCCGGGTTGGAGGCCCTAATTCACCCCTCCACTTT. It translates to CASSHPRVGGPNSPLHF.

The genes are TRBV18 and TRBJ2-3, with 7 bases aligning to TRBD2. CDR3 length: 14 residues. The V segment lost 2 bases and the J segment 2 bases; nucleotides outside the gene matches: 1. The germline V gene encodes CDR1 KGHSH and CDR2 LQKENI. This chain's CDR3 is CASSPGTNTDTQYF. The CDR3 DNA follows: TGTGCCAGCTCACCAGGGACTAACACAGATACGCAGTATTTT.

The genes are TRBV2 and TRBJ1-5; 7 bases agree with TRBD1. The ends lost 6 bases at V and 9 bases at J; junction bases unmatched: 14. This CDR3 contains 15 residues. Germline values: CDR1 SNHLY, CDR2 FYNNEI. The DNA for the CDR3 is TGTGCCAGCAGGCCCCCGGGACAGACACCACGGCCCCAGCATTTT. As protein: CASRPPGQTPRPQHF.

This clone turned up a few times. This rearrangement joins TRBV7-9 to TRBJ2-7; TRBD1 might be the D (7 bases). The ends were cut back, 8 bases at V and 4 bases at J, with 24 bases in the middle. The CDR3 is 16 residues long. Germline V CDR1 and CDR2: SEHNR, FQNEAQ (reference sequence). The CDR3 sequence is CASEPLEGGGAYEQYF. In nucleotides, the CDR3 is TGTGCCAGCGAACCCCTAGAAGGAGGGGGCGCGTACGAGCAGTACTTC.

The chain couples TRBV5-1 to TRBJ1-2, with 8 bases matching TRBD1. After removal of 4 bases from V and 7 bases from J, the junction contained 12 bases not matched to a gene. Germline V gives CDR1 SGHRS, CDR2 YFSETQ. The CDR3 is 15 residues long. The CDR3 nucleotides are TGCGCCAGCAGCGCCCGGGAGGCAGGGGGCTTTGGCTACACCTTC. Translating gives CASSAREAGGFGYTF.

This clone has only one observation. The V gene is TRBV6-5, the J gene TRBJ1-6; TRBD1 matches at 7 bases. CDR3 length: 15 amino acids. Looked up from germline, CDR1 is MNHEY and CDR2 is SVGAGI. Germline trimming cut 5 bases from V and 5 bases from J; bases unmatched to any gene: 6. The DNA for the CDR3 is TGTGCCAGCAGTCGACAGGGTGTTGATAATTCACCCCTCCACTTT. This sequence encodes CASSRQGVDNSPLHF.